The present entry profiles one TCR beta chain with its context. The antigen is undetermined. When replicate PCRs were run on unsorted PBMC, they used about 300 ng DNA, approximately 33,000 T cell genomes. Generated by immunoSEQ multiplex PCR, the TCRdb table keeps only in-frame clones and is missing some. Here the sample spans hundreds of thousands of clones, roughly four fifths being singletons. The sample originates from a study of shared clonotypes between healthy human individuals. Trimming removed 6 bases from V and 6 bases from J; junction bases left unmatched: 11. Germline V lookup: CDR1 SGHAT, CDR2 FQDESV (reference sequence). This CDR3 has 15 residues. Healthy HIV-negative adults with no recent acute infections or vaccinations were recruited as donors. Findings of the study overall: Only blood was sampled; tissue repertoires likely differ.

The sequence was obtained from a woman aged 35 to 49 in good health. Some clones in this sample may be carry-over from other donors' samples. The sequenced sample was PBMCs. The V call is TRBV11-1, the J call TRBJ2-7; TRBD1 agrees at 10 bases. Here the CDR3 DNA reads TGTGCCAGCAGTCCCGGGACAGGGGAAGCCGTCGAGCAGTACTTC. Translating gives CASSPGTGEAVEQYF.